This T cell receptor beta chain is drawn from a study of T cells expressing NK-cell markers. CDR3 length: 18 amino acids. In germline, CDR1 is SGHVS, CDR2 FNYEAQ. TCRdb re-called the 5' RACE reads and gives one entry per CDR3 protein, without DNA. The sample table includes 500,000 or so distinct CDR3 sequences. Findings and limits, study-wide: Expanded NKG2C+ T cell clones were not confirmed as HCMV-specific.

As concerns this clonotype: The target antigen is unknown.

Source material: blood T cells: a sorted CD56 or NKG2C T cell subset, CD4+ or CD8+ T cells, or bulk PBMC T cells (not recorded which). The chain combines TRBV7-6 with TRBJ2-6; as DNA is missing, the TRBD1 call by TCRdb cannot be tested. This TCR came from a man aged 18 to 30 in good health. CDR3: CASSLDGRGFGGANVLTF.